The 7 T cell receptor beta chains listed next were all sequenced from one sample in a study of shared clonotypes between healthy human individuals (TCRdb year 2020). To prepare the library, the immunoSEQ multiplex PCR assay was applied. TCRdb re-hosts the immuneACCESS table, in-frame sequences only. Its copies lack some clones; in the studies checked, an unresolved V gene accounts for under half of them, and the cause for the rest is not known. This sample is represented by roughly 480,000 clones; about 80% of them were singletons. The ten biggest clones cover approximately 12% of the sample. Sequences were obtained from PBMCs. Receptor source: a woman between 40 and 50 years old in good health. Some clones in this sample may be carry-over from other donors' samples.

V gene TRBV11-1 combines with J gene TRBJ2-5; D is undetermined. The germline gives CDR1 SGHAT, CDR2 FQDESV (reference sequence). This CDR3 is 12 amino acids long. V lost 0 bases and J 2 bases, leaving 1 base between the germline ends. The CDR3 DNA follows: TGTGCCAGCAGCTTAGCTCAAGAGACCCAGTACTTC. It specifies CASSLAQETQYF.

V is TRBV11-3 and J is TRBJ1-5; D gene uncertain. This CDR3 has 18 amino acids. Germline CDR1 reads SGHNT; CDR2 reads YENEEA. Trimming removed 0 bases at V and 2 bases at J, with 17 bases between. The CDR3 region is CASSLDGSGLLGNQPQHF. The CDR3 region has the DNA TGTGCCAGCAGCTTAGATGGCAGCGGACTGTTGGGCAATCAGCCCCAGCATTTT.

The V and J genes are TRBV2 and TRBJ2-1; 9 bases map to TRBD2. The V gene end was trimmed by 6 bases and the J gene end by 9 bases; junction bases not matched to a gene: 12. The CDR3 spans 15 residues. Germline CDR1 reads SNHLY; CDR2 reads FYNNEI. The chain's CDR3 is CASSYGPREGREQFF. The CDR3 DNA sequence: TGTGCCAGCAGCTACGGTCCGCGGGAGGGCCGTGAGCAGTTCTTC. The entire variable domain, with the rest obtained from reference TRBV2 and TRBJ2-1, is as follows: EPEVTQTPSHQVTQMGQEVILRCVPISNHLYFYWYRQILGQKVEFLVSFYNNEISEKSEIFDDQFSVERPDGSNFTLKIRSTKLEDSAMYFCASSYGPREGREQFFGPGTRLTVL.

J is TRBJ2-7 and V is TRBV7-2, with no clear D. V lost 3 bases and J 2 bases, leaving 8 bases between the germline ends. The CDR3 runs 13 residues. CDR1 SGHTA and CDR2 FQGNSA come from the germline V gene. The CDR3 loop reads CASSFGFPYEQYF. CDR3 coding DNA: TGTGCCAGCAGCTTTGGATTCCCCTACGAGCAGTACTTC.

The rearrangement links TRBV4-1 to TRBJ1-5; D might be TRBD1 (5 bases). The germline V gene encodes CDR1 MGHRA and CDR2 YSYEKL. The CDR3 length is 17 residues. V shed 1 base and J shed 2 bases, with 15 bases lying between them. This CDR3 reads CASSQGGYGLGNQPQHF. The CDR3 bases are TGCGCCAGCAGCCAAGGGGGGTATGGGCTTGGCAATCAGCCCCAGCATTTT.

The chain uses TRBV18 and TRBJ1-5, with 7 nucleotides matching TRBD1. Germline-derived CDR1 and CDR2 are KGHSH and LQKENI. CDR3 length equals 16 residues. V lost 4 bases, J lost 0 bases, and 6 bases stayed unmatched. DNA of the CDR3: TGTGCCAGCTCACTTAGGGGACAGACTAGCAATCAGCCCCAGCATTTT. Protein: CASSLRGQTSNQPQHF. The whole variable domain, remainder taken from reference TRBV18 and TRBJ1-5, is NAGVMQNPRHLVRRRGQEARLRCSPMKGHSHVYWYRQLPEEGLKFMVYLQKENIIDESGMPKERFSAEFPKEGPSILRIQQVVRGDSAAYFCASSLRGQTSNQPQHFGDGTRLSIL.

V usage is TRBV30 and J usage is TRBJ2-1; 12 bases are shared with TRBD2. CDR3 length: 14 residues. Unmatched junction bases numbered 5, after V lost 5 bases and J lost 6 bases. Germline V CDR1 and CDR2: GTSNPN, SVGIG (reference sequence). The CDR3: CAWHGLAGFNEQFF. CDR3 DNA: TGTGCCTGGCACGGACTAGCGGGATTCAATGAGCAGTTCTTC.